The subject of this entry is one TCR beta chain. The study assigned cohorts using participant-reported clinical history. Recovery meant two consecutive negative NP/OP PCR tests, professional clearance, or resolved symptoms. This sample is part of a study of blood T cell repertoires in COVID-19. On the study more broadly: From the United States, Italy and Spain came samples of acute and convalescent COVID-19.

CDR1 LGHNA and CDR2 YSLEER come from the germline V gene. V shed 4 bases and J 5 bases; nucleotides not matched to a gene: 7. CDR3 size: 15 residues. Assay: immunoSEQ multiplex PCR; the TCRdb copy retains only in-frame clones and omits some. The sample contains 200,000 or so clones, around 80% of which appear only once. Sequencing used PBMCs or T cells enriched from blood (not recorded which). J is TRBJ1-5 and V is TRBV4-3, with TRBD1 matching over 8 bases. The source of this sequence is a man between 60 and 70 years old who had recovered from COVID-19. CDR3 bases: TGCGCCAGCAGCCCTGACAGGGGAGGGGATCAGCCCCAGCATTTT. This encodes CASSPDRGGDQPQHF.